The rows below give T cell receptor beta chains drawn from one sample of a study of T cell responses to AZD1222 COVID-19 vaccine. Profiling relied on immunoSEQ multiplex PCR, and the TCRdb table lists in-frame clones only, not all of them. The data contain some 180,000 clones, 92% of them seen just once; the ten biggest clones take up 1.5% to 2%. The material was peripheral blood, obtained on day 0 of AZD1222 vaccination. The receptors stem from an adult in good health. Each CDR3 is given with its conserved first and last residue. D genes are given only for firm matches. Size tells how often a clone was seen (once, few, many) or the class of an expanded clone, and some rows leave it out.

TRBD1 . TRBJ2-6 TRBV5-1 TGCGCCAGCAGCCTTCTGGGACAGGGAGCTGGGGCCAACGTCCTGACTTTC CASSLLGQGAGANVLTF
. . TRBJ1-3 TRBV4-1 TGCGCCAGCAGCCAAGTCCGGAAATGGGAAACTGGAAACACCATATATTTT CASSQVRKWETGNTIYF
. . TRBJ1-2 TRBV5-1 TGCGCCAGCAGCTCCTCCGGGGTCCGCACGGATGGCTACACCTTC CASSSSGVRTDGYTF
. . TRBJ2-6 TRBV27 TGTGCCAGCAGTACCTTTGACTCTGGGGCCAACGTCCTGACTTTC CASSTFDSGANVLTF
. . TRBJ1-6 TRBV5-1 TGCGCCAGCAGCGCGGGGACCCCCCGCTATAATTCACCCCTCCACTTT CASSAGTPRYNSPLHF
. . TRBJ1-5 TRBV6-6 TGTGCCAGCAGTTCCCTGACAGGTTATAGCAATCAGCCCCAGCATTTT CASSSLTGYSNQPQHF
. . TRBJ2-4 TRBV5-6 TGTGCCAGCAGCCCCTGGGCTCAGGGGTTAGCCAAAAACATTCAGTACTTC CASSPWAQGLAKNIQYF
. . TRBJ1-1 TRBV5-5 TGTGCCAGCAGCTTGGCCCGGCCAGGGGTGATGAACACTGAAGCTTTCTTT CASSLARPGVMNTEAFF
TRBD2 . TRBJ2-7 TRBV27 TGTGCCAGCCGAGGACTAGGGACCTACGAGCAGTACTTC CASRGLGTYEQYF
TRBD1 . TRBJ1-6 TRBV5-1 TGCGCCAGCAGCCCCGGGACAGTTAATTCACCCCTCCACTTT CASSPGTVNSPLHF
. . TRBJ1-5 TRBV19 TGTGCCATCGGGACACCGAATCAGCCCCAGCATTTT CAIGTPNQPQHF
. . TRBJ1-2 TRBV7-2 TGTGCCAGCAGCCCAGTTCTCCGGGGAGGGGGAGAAAGCTATGGCTACACCTTC CASSPVLRGGGESYGYTF
TRBD1 . TRBJ1-6 TRBV11-2 TGTGCCAGCAGCTTAGAAGTGACAGGGGACTCACCCCTCCACTTT CASSLEVTGDSPLHF
. . TRBJ1-6 TRBV5-1 TGCGCCAGCAGCTTGGACGGGGGGCCGAATTCACCCCTCCACTTT CASSLDGGPNSPLHF
. few TRBJ1-1 TRBV9 TGTGCCAGCAGCGCCTCGGGCCAACCCTTTAGTCGTATCTTT CASSASGQPFSRIF